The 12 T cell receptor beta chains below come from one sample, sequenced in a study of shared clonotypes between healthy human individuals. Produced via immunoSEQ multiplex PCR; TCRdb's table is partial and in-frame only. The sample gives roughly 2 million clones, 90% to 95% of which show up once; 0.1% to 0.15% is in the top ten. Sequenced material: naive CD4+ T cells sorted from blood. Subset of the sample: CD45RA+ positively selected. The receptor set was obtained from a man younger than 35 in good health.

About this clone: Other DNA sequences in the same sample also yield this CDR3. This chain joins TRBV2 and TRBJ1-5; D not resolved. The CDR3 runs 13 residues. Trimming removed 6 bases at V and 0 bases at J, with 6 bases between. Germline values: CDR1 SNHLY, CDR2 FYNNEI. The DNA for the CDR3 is TGTGCCAGCAGCCTGTATAGCAATCAGCCCCAGCATTTT. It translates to CASSLYSNQPQHF. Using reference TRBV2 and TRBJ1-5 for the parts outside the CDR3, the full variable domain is EPEVTQTPSHQVTQMGQEVILRCVPISNHLYFYWYRQILGQKVEFLVSFYNNEISEKSEIFDDQFSVERPDGSNFTLKIRSTKLEDSAMYFCASSLYSNQPQHFGDGTRLSIL.

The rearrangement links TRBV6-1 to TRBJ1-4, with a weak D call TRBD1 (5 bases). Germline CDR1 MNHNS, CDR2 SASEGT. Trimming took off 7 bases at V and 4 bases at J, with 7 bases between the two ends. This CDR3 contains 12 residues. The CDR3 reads CASKRGNEKLFF. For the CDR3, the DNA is TGTGCCAGCAAGAGGGGTAATGAAAAACTGTTTTTT.

CDR3 amino acids: CASSLSQGQFHEQYF. The DNA of the CDR3 is TGTGCCAGCAGCTTATCGCAGGGGCAATTCCACGAGCAGTACTTC. J is TRBJ2-7 and V is TRBV11-2; D might be TRBD1 (6 bases). The CDR3 runs 15 residues. V gave up 2 bases and J gave up 5 bases, with 16 bases separating them. CDR1 SGHAT and CDR2 FQNNGV come from the germline V gene.

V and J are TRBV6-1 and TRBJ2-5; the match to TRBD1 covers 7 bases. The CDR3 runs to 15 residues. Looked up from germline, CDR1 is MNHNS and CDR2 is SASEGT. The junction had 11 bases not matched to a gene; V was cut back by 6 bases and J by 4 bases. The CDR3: CASRAPGQRRETQYF. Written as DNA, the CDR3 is TGTGCCAGCAGAGCTCCGGGACAGAGGAGAGAGACCCAGTACTTC.

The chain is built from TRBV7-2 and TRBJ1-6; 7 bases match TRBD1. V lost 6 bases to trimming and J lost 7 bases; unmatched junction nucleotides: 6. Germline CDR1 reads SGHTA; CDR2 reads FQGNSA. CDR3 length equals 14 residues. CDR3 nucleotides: TGTGCCAGCAGACTTGGGACAGCAAATTCACCCCTCCACTTT. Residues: CASRLGTANSPLHF.

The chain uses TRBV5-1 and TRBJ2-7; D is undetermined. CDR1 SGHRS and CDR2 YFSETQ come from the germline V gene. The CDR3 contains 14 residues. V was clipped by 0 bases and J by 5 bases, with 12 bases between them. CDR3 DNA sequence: TGCGCCAGCAGCTTGGTCAGATCGACGAACGAGCAGTACTTC. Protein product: CASSLVRSTNEQYF.

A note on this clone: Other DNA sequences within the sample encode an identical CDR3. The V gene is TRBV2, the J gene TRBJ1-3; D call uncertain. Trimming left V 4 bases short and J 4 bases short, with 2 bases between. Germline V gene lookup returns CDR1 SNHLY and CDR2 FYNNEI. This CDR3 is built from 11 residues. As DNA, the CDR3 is TGTGCCAGCAGTGTAGGAAACACCATATATTTT. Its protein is CASSVGNTIYF.

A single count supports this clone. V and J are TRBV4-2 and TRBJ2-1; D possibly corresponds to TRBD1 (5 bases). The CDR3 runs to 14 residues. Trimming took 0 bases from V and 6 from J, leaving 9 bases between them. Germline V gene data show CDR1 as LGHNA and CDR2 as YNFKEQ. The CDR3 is CASSQDPDTNEQFF. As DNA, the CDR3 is TGTGCCAGCAGCCAAGATCCGGACACCAATGAGCAGTTCTTC.

The CDR3 here is CASSWVLAESYEQYF. DNA of the CDR3: TGCGCCAGCAGCTGGGTACTAGCGGAGTCCTACGAGCAGTACTTC. The chain couples TRBV5-1 to TRBJ2-7; 8 bases are a match to TRBD2. The CDR3 is 15 amino acids. CDR1 is SGHRS and CDR2 is YFSETQ in the germline V gene. The V segment lost 3 bases and the J segment 1 base; nucleotides outside the gene matches: 6.

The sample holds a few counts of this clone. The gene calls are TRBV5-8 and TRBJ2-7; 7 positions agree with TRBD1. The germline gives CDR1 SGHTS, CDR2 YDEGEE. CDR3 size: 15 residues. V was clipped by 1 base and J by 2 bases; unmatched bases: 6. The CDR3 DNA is TGTGCCAGCAGCTTGCTCGGAGACAGGGCCTACGAGCAGTACTTC. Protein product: CASSLLGDRAYEQYF.

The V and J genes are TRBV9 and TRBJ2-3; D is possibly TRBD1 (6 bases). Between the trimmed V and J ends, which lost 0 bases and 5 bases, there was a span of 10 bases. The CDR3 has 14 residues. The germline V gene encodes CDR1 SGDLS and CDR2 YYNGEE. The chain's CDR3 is CASSVDRAGDTQYF. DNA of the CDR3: TGTGCCAGCAGCGTAGACAGGGCGGGAGATACGCAGTATTTT.

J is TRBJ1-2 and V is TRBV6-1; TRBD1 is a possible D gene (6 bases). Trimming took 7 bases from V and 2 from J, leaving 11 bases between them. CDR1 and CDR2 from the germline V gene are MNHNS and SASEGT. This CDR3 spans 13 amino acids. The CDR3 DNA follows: TGTGCCAGCAATGGGGGCAGGAACTATGGCTACACCTTC. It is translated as CASNGGRNYGYTF.